The clone carrying this T cell receptor (beta chain) was recorded at least ten times. The source of the sample is a study of graft-versus-host responses after intestinal transplantation. As for the study in general: Recipients underwent multivisceral, liver-intestinal, or isolated intestinal transplants. Each patient got anti-thymocyte globulin induction, then tacrolimus and steroids for approximately 3 years.

The study plated around 200,000 CFSE-labeled responders with around 200,000 irradiated, violet-dye-labeled stimulators. Cell sorting after the reaction yielded proliferating CFSE-low CD3+CD4+ and CD3+CD8+ responders. The table came from immunoSEQ multiplex PCR; TCRdb's copy has only in-frame clones and leaves some out. The sample records about 8,900 clones, 27% being singletons. V lost 0 bases, J lost 3 bases, and 6 bases lay in between. Germline values: CDR1 MNHNY, CDR2 SVGAGI (reference sequence). This CDR3 contains 14 residues. The V gene is TRBV6-6, the J gene TRBJ1-5; D ambiguous. The sequence was collected from a human patient who was an organ donor for intestinal transplantation. This sample comprised alloreactive CD8+ T cells from a mixed lymphocyte reaction culture, obtained before transplantation. Subset given: CFSE-low proliferating T cells sorted from approximately 6-day pre-transplant mixed lymphocyte reaction (GvH or HvG direction). CDR3 residues: CASSYSRANQPQHF. The CDR3 bases are TGTGCCAGCAGTTACTCAAGGGCCAATCAGCCCCAGCATTTT.